Listed below are T cell receptor beta chains from one sample, sequenced in a study of neoadjuvant anti-PD-1 for oral cavity cancer. The method was immunoSEQ multiplex PCR; TCRdb's version includes in-frame clones alone and lacks a portion of them. The sample has fewer than 7,500 clones, 54% seen once. The source material was tumor tissue, sampled before nivolumab (anti-PD-1) treatment. Receptors were obtained from a person aged 40-85 years with oral cavity squamous cell carcinoma. The CDR3 runs from the conserved cysteine through the conserved F or W. Fields, in order: D gene, J gene, clone size, V gene, CDR3 protein, CDR3 DNA. The D gene is left open where the match is weak. Part of the rows lack a size; the others show once, few, many or a class for expanded clones.

-	TRBJ2-4	-	TRBV2	CASRDEPLAKNIQYF	TGTGCCAGCAGAGACGAACCGCTAGCCAAAAACATTCAGTACTTC
TRBD1	TRBJ2-5	-	TRBV5-4	CASSGSGTVIQETQYF	TGTGCCAGCAGCGGATCCGGGACAGTGATACAAGAGACCCAGTACTTC
-	TRBJ1-2	-	TRBV5-1	CASSLAADGYTF	TGCGCCAGCAGCTTGGCTGCGGATGGCTACACCTTC
TRBD1	TRBJ1-1	-	TRBV25-1	CASSGRGRNTEAFF	TGTGCCAGCAGTGGCAGGGGGAGGAACACTGAAGCTTTCTTT
-	TRBJ2-4	-	TRBV29-1	CSVDGEASPGIAKNIQYF	TGCAGCGTTGATGGGGAGGCTAGCCCGGGGATAGCCAAAAACATTCAGTACTTC
-	TRBJ1-1	-	TRBV29-1	CSVEEIQAFF	TGCAGCGTTGAAGAGATCCAAGCTTTCTTT
TRBD1	TRBJ1-4	-	TRBV28	CASIPGQGVGEKLFF	TGTGCCAGCATCCCCGGACAGGGGGTGGGGGAAAAACTGTTTTTT
TRBD2	TRBJ2-1	-	TRBV5-1	CASRTSGESYNEQFF	TGCGCCAGCAGGACAAGCGGGGAGTCCTACAATGAGCAGTTCTTC
-	TRBJ2-2	few	TRBV5-1	CASSLGSGNTGELFF	TGCGCCAGCAGCTTGGGCAGCGGAAACACCGGGGAGCTGTTTTTT
TRBD1	TRBJ1-1	-	TRBV5-6	CASRPSRQGSAFF	TGTGCCAGCAGGCCCTCCCGACAGGGTTCAGCTTTCTTT
-	TRBJ1-5	few	TRBV7-2	CASSLDFSSNQPQHF	TGTGCCAGCAGCTTGGACTTCTCTAGCAATCAGCCCCAGCATTTT
-	TRBJ2-3	-	TRBV20-1	CSARGIDTQYF	TGCAGTGCTAGGGGTATAGATACGCAGTATTTT
TRBD2	TRBJ2-1	-	TRBV5-1	CASLAGVFSRNEQFF	TGCGCCAGCTTAGCGGGGGTCTTTTCAAGGAATGAGCAGTTCTTC
-	TRBJ1-6	-	TRBV14	CASSQDRRYNSPLHF	TGTGCCAGCAGCCAAGATCGACGGTATAATTCACCCCTCCACTTT
-	TRBJ1-5	-	TRBV27	CASSPTWGAYSNQPQHF	TGTGCCAGCAGTCCGACCTGGGGGGCCTATAGCAATCAGCCCCAGCATTTT
-	TRBJ1-1	few	TRBV6-6	CASSYGEEDEAFF	TGTGCCAGCAGTTACGGGGAAGAAGATGAAGCTTTCTTT
-	TRBJ2-1	-	TRBV7-2	CASSATLGRNEQFF	TGTGCCAGCAGCGCAACACTAGGGAGGAATGAGCAGTTCTTC
-	TRBJ1-1	-	TRBV5-1	CASSLWGIEAFF	TGCGCCAGCAGCTTGTGGGGGATTGAAGCTTTCTTT
-	TRBJ1-5	-	TRBV7-8	CASSLEYLQPQHF	TGTGCCAGCAGCTTAGAGTATCTGCAACCCCAGCATTTT
-	TRBJ2-7	-	TRBV5-4	CASSRWSSSYEQYF	TGTGCCAGCAGCCGATGGTCTAGCTCCTACGAGCAGTACTTC
-	TRBJ2-1	-	TRBV7-3	CASSLNPPLRLEHEQFF	TGTGCCAGCAGCTTAAACCCTCCCCTGCGGCTAGAGCACGAGCAGTTCTTC
-	TRBJ1-1	-	TRBV2	CASSDGTLGDTEAFF	TGTGCCAGCAGTGACGGGACTCTTGGGGACACTGAAGCTTTCTTT
TRBD2	TRBJ2-7	few	TRBV15	CATSRGTKGYEQYF	TGTGCCACCAGCAGGGGGACTAAGGGCTACGAGCAGTACTTC
TRBD1	TRBJ2-7	-	TRBV4-1	CASSRQTGDYEQYF	TGCGCCAGCAGCCGACAGACAGGGGACTACGAGCAGTACTTC
-	TRBJ2-3	-	TRBV5-6	CASSLGRSTDTQYF	TGTGCCAGCAGCTTGGGCCGTAGCACAGATACGCAGTATTTT
-	TRBJ2-7	-	TRBV11-2	CASSFSGKEQYF	TGTGCCAGCAGCTTTTCTGGTAAGGAGCAGTACTTC
-	TRBJ2-5	-	TRBV28	CASSLGTNLGGETQYF	TGTGCCAGCAGTTTAGGCACCAACCTCGGGGGAGAGACCCAGTACTTC
-	TRBJ2-5	few	TRBV12-5	CASGFLGRETQYF	TGTGCTAGTGGTTTTTTGGGTCGAGAGACCCAGTACTTC
TRBD1	TRBJ1-1	once	TRBV2	CASSEMAGGQAFF	TGTGCCAGCAGTGAAATGGCAGGGGGTCAAGCTTTCTTT
-	TRBJ1-2	-	TRBV28	CASSQLMSGYTF	TGTGCCAGCAGTCAATTAATGTCCGGCTACACCTTC
-	TRBJ2-3	few	TRBV6-1	CASSEGHRTDTQYF	TGTGCCAGCAGTGAGGGCCATCGCACAGATACGCAGTATTTT
-	TRBJ1-3	once	TRBV19	CASKASSVQSGNTIYF	TGTGCCAGTAAGGCTTCTTCAGTTCAATCTGGAAACACCATATATTTT
-	TRBJ1-5	-	TRBV18	CASSPEWDSQGNQPQHF	TGTGCCAGCTCACCTGAATGGGACTCCCAAGGCAATCAGCCCCAGCATTTT
-	TRBJ1-2	-	TRBV29-1	CSVEPIGGARGYTF	TGCAGCGTTGAACCCATTGGGGGGGCGCGTGGCTACACCTTC
TRBD1	TRBJ2-3	-	TRBV13	CASSPQGQSTDTQYF	TGTGCCAGCAGCCCCCAGGGACAGTCTACAGATACGCAGTATTTT
-	TRBJ2-3	medium-sized	TRBV28	CASSLILVGFTDTQYF	TGTGCCAGCAGTTTAATCCTAGTTGGCTTCACAGATACGCAGTATTTT
-	TRBJ1-2	few	TRBV9	CASSVTPDLAGNTF	TGTGCCAGCAGCGTAACCCCGGACCTCGCGGGTAACACCTTC
TRBD2	TRBJ2-7	-	TRBV29-1	CSVEDPSGMRGEQYF	TGCAGCGTTGAAGATCCTAGCGGGATGAGGGGCGAGCAGTACTTC
-	TRBJ2-7	-	TRBV6-5	CASRFGTGNEQYF	TGTGCCAGCAGGTTCGGAACAGGGAACGAGCAGTACTTC